This T cell receptor beta chain derives from a study of cytomegalovirus exposure and HLA in healthy donors. This CDR3 has 20 amino acids. Germline CDR1 reads ENHRY; CDR2 reads SYGVKD. Germline trimming cut 3 bases from V and 2 bases from J; bases unmatched to any gene: 16. Study results and caveats: Whilst most TCR sequences proved rare, a subset of public TCRs occurred across many donors.

This clone was seen a single time. Its antigen is undetermined. In the PCR, 60 Vbeta and 13 Jbeta primers were used. The repertoire was sequenced with immunoSEQ multiplex PCR; TCRdb's copy has only in-frame clones and lacks some. The sample lists 150,000 or so clones, 70% to 90% occurring once. This clonotype was sampled from a woman aged 18-29 years in good health and CMV-seronegative. Sequencing input: PBMCs. V gene TRBV10-3 combines with J gene TRBJ2-5, with 12 bases that match TRBD2. The chain's CDR3 is CAISDPTGGRTSGVQETQYF. CDR3 nucleotides: TGTGCCATCAGTGACCCAACAGGGGGACGGACTAGCGGGGTTCAAGAGACCCAGTACTTC.